What follows are 10 T cell receptor beta chains derived from one specimen sequenced in a study of blood T cell repertoires in COVID-19. Sequencing used immunoSEQ multiplex PCR; TCRdb keeps in-frame clones, though not all of them. The table has about 120,000 clones, around 80% seen once. Sequenced: peripheral blood. These receptors were collected from a man between 70 and 80 years old with acute or convalescent COVID-19.

The rearrangement joins TRBV6-5 to TRBJ1-6; maybe TRBD1 (5 bases). V lost 0 bases and J lost 14, with 14 bases in between. The length of the CDR3 is 14 residues. CDR1 is MNHEY and CDR2 is SVGAGI in the germline V gene. The CDR3 bases are TGTGCCAGCAGTTACTCGTTTTCAGGGTCCACCCTCCACTTT. Its protein product is CASSYSFSGSTLHF.

CDR3 in DNA: TGTGCCAGCAGTTTAGGGCAGAGCAATCAGCCCCAGCATTTT. This encodes CASSLGQSNQPQHF. The chain combines TRBV28 with TRBJ1-5; D remains ambiguous. Trimming removed 2 bases from V and 1 base from J, with 6 bases in between. This CDR3 is 14 amino acids long. CDR1 is MDHEN, CDR2 SYDVKM, per germline.

This chain links TRBV6-2 or TRBV6-3 with TRBJ2-5; D is unclear. The CDR3 length is 12 residues. The V end was cut by 6 bases, the J end by 5 bases, with 10 bases between. The germline gives CDR1 MNHEY, CDR2 SVGEGT. The CDR3 DNA follows: TGTGCCAGCAGCCCGGCGGATGAGACCCAGTACTTC. Translation gives CASSPADETQYF.

In its sample, this clone was seen once. In DNA, the CDR3 is TGTGCCAGCAGTGAAAGACAGACCAAAAACATTCAGTACTTC. Its translation: CASSERQTKNIQYF. V gene TRBV2 combines with J gene TRBJ2-4; TRBD1 is a possible D gene (5 bases). This CDR3 comprises 14 residues. Trimming took off 2 bases at V and 2 bases at J, with 7 bases between the two ends. Germline CDR1 and CDR2: SNHLY and FYNNEI.

The chain carries TRBV29-1 and TRBJ1-2, with 8 positions matching TRBD1. This CDR3 spans 12 amino acids. V shed 4 bases, J shed 4 bases, and the junction held 2 bases outside the gene matches. In germline, CDR1 is SQVTM, CDR2 ANQGSEA. The CDR3 DNA reads as TGCAGCGTTGGACAGGGGATCTATGGCTACACCTTC. This sequence encodes CSVGQGIYGYTF.

The rearrangement links TRBV18 to TRBJ1-2, with a possible D match to TRBD1 (6 bases). V lost 1 base, J lost 6 bases, and 12 bases lay in between. From germline, CDR1 is KGHSH and CDR2 LQKENI. The CDR3 extends over 14 amino acids. The CDR3 protein is CASSPQGQLHGYTF. Written as DNA, the CDR3 is TGTGCCAGCTCACCACAAGGACAGTTACATGGCTACACCTTC.

To note about this clone: Other nucleotide sequences from this sample produce the same CDR3. The chain is built from TRBV5-4 and TRBJ2-7; 8 bases are a match to TRBD1. CDR1 SGHNT and CDR2 YYREEE come from the germline V gene (reference sequence). The CDR3 is 13 residues long. Trimming took 1 base from V and 3 from J; bases not matched to a gene: 0. The CDR3 region is CASSLTGGYEQYF. The CDR3 DNA sequence: TGTGCCAGCAGCTTGACAGGGGGCTACGAGCAGTACTTC.

V and J are TRBV6-5 and TRBJ1-4; 9 positions match TRBD1. Trimming at V came to 8 bases and at J to 10 bases, leaving 8 bases not matched to a gene. This CDR3 has 13 residues. Germline CDR1 is MNHEY and CDR2 is SVGAGI. The CDR3 reads CASFKDRGGKLFF. In DNA, the CDR3 is TGTGCCAGCTTCAAGGACAGGGGTGGAAAACTGTTTTTT.

This chain uses TRBV3-1 (or the pseudogene TRBV3-2) with TRBJ1-2, with a tentative D call TRBD1 (5 bases). The CDR3 runs 14 residues. Germline-derived CDR1 and CDR2 are LGHDT and YNNKEL (reference sequence). Trimming shortened V by 0 bases and J by 8 bases, and 13 bases separated the two germline ends. The CDR3 loop is CASSQDIGGAGYTF. DNA of the CDR3: TGTGCCAGCAGCCAAGATATCGGGGGTGCCGGCTACACCTTC.

V and J are TRBV6-1 and TRBJ2-3; 11 nucleotides line up with TRBD2. Unmatched junction bases numbered 4, after V lost 3 bases and J lost 5 bases. Germline CDR1 MNHNS, CDR2 SASEGT. This CDR3 spans 15 amino acids. The CDR3 nucleotides are TGTGCCAGCAGTGACGGGACTAGCGGCAGAGATACGCAGTATTTT. Its translation is CASSDGTSGRDTQYF.